This TCR beta chain was obtained from a study of vaccination effects on CD4 cells after COVID-19. Overall study findings and caveats: Common cold coronaviruses were cross-recognized by only 1 of 255 vaccine-induced clones in healthy vaccinees.

Germline assignment: CDR1 SGHVS and CDR2 FQNEAQ. The CDR3 runs 16 residues. Trimming at V came to 4 bases and at J to 3 bases, leaving 7 bases not matched to a gene. In its sample, this clone was seen once. Its antigen remains unknown. Antigen-specific CD4+ T cells were first expanded with viral peptide pools by the ViraFEST assay and only then sequenced. CD4+ T cell isolation took place after more than eight days of culture. Neither prior SARS-CoV-2 infection nor positive nucleocapsid antibodies were present in the vaccine recipients. Wells each received around 2.1 million PBMC, cultured with around 9.3 IU/ml IL-2 and around 9.8 ug/ml peptides. Cells had half their medium changed to IL-2 medium on days 3 and 7. Method: immunoSEQ multiplex PCR; TCRdb's copy keeps in-frame clones and lacks some. The sample yields approximately 22,000 clones, about three quarters seen once.

J is TRBJ2-2 and V is TRBV7-8; 8 bases agree with TRBD2. This TCR derives from a human donor who received a COVID-19 vaccine. Sequenced material: CD4+ T cells from PBMCs cultured with HCoV-NL63 spike peptides, taken before COVID-19 vaccination. In DNA form, the CDR3 reads TGTGCCAGCAGCTCGACGGGACTAGGGTACACCGGGGAGCTGTTTTTT. Translated: CASSSTGLGYTGELFF. Supplemented by reference TRBV7-8 and TRBJ2-2, the full variable domain reads GAGVSQSPRYKVAKRGQDVALRCDPISGHVSLFWYQQALGQGPEFLTYFQNEAQLDKSGLPSDRFFAERPEGSVSTLKIQRTQQEDSAVYLCASSSTGLGYTGELFFGEGSRLTVL.